This entry concerns a single T cell receptor (beta chain). Germline loops: CDR1 ENHRY, CDR2 SYGVKD. V gave up 10 bases and J gave up 4 bases, with 22 bases separating them. This CDR3 is 15 amino acids long. This record comes from a study of blood T cell repertoires in COVID-19. Here immunoSEQ multiplex PCR was the method, and the copy in TCRdb shows in-frame clones only, minus some. In the table there are 350,000 to 400,000 clones, 89% of which are singletons. Sequences were obtained from PBMCs or T cells enriched from blood (not recorded which). The receptor was derived from a woman in her 30s who had recovered from COVID-19. V usage is TRBV10-3 and J usage is TRBJ1-2, with D maybe TRBD1 (6 bases). Here the CDR3 reads CATTTGSLTGYGYTF. CDR3 bases: TGTGCCACAACGACAGGTTCCCTAACTGGCTATGGCTACACCTTC.